This TCR beta chain stems from a study of cytomegalovirus exposure and HLA in healthy donors (dated by TCRdb to between 2016 and 2019). About the investigation overall: According to an earlier analysis of a few hundred of the donors, about 170 million T cells yielded some 110 million unique TCR beta sequences and less than 300 Gb of sequence data. An early release that covered roughly 600 HLA-typed donors contained approximately 300 gigabases of sequencing data and tens of millions of unique TCR sequences. Among the roughly 400 genotyped donors, approximately 76% belonged to the genetic ancestry cluster associated with self-reported Caucasian donors. The study was designed to test whether signatures of past pathogen exposure could be identified by cataloging public T cell receptors. The study profiled the T cell repertoires of hundreds of subjects by immunosequencing and related them to cytomegalovirus serostatus. Along with the approximately 700-subject first cohort, a separate validation cohort of approximately 110 different subjects was used. To predict cytomegalovirus infection status, the study brought together high-throughput TCR immunosequencing, statistical association of individual TCRs with disease status, and machine learning. To study patterns of TCR occurrence, a later analysis re-analyzed previously published TCR beta repertoires from several hundred donors and added high-resolution HLA genotyping. Rather than using new phenotypic data, the later analysis identified candidate immune exposures from TCR beta sequences and from how often those sequences occurred across donors. An earlier analysis of several hundred of the donors applied high-throughput TCR beta sequencing to assess whether each TCR beta V gene segment acted as functional or pseudogenic. Donor age, sex, ethnicity and CMV serostatus were compiled together with the repertoire data. Genome-wide SNP genotypes for about 65% of the 666 donors were used in a later genetic analysis, which treated that subset as a discovery cohort. All discovery cohort repertoires had been generated on a single sequencing platform. Both class I and class II loci were covered by HLA typing, at four-digit resolution. Typing coverage varied by locus: about 620-640 donors for A, B, C, DRB1 and DQB1; approximately 500 for DQA1; some 610 for DPA1; roughly 470 for DPB1. Roughly 5 DR-DQ haplotypes were handled as single units for association and clustering, since linkage in the cohort was strong. Among some 400 genotyped donors of the cohort, an average of approximately 240,000 unique TCR beta nucleotide sequences were sequenced per donor, roughly 20% of them non-productive. Summary of the overall study and its limitations: The 87-base-pair reads could not distinguish some IMGT-functional V segments, including TRBV6-2 and TRBV6-3, so those segments were excluded. A later analysis reported that several top co-occurrence clusters appeared linked to parvovirus B19, influenza, CMV and Epstein-Barr virus. Only TCR beta chains were sequenced in this cohort, and the absence of alpha or paired-chain data limited detectable features. For the cohort, immune exposure information was limited to CMV serostatus. According to the authors, the approach could potentially be generalized to other disease states and immunological phenotypes. The classifier was reported to diagnose cytomegalovirus status with high specificity and sensitivity in both the original cohort and the validation cohort. In a later analysis, TCR association rates were found to vary across HLA loci, with the most associated TCRs seen for DRB1 alleles and the fewest for HLA-C alleles. A cluster of highly shared sequence variants was judged likely to be a technical artifact of the sequencing pipeline. Most CMV-associated TCR beta chains appeared to be HLA-restricted in a later analysis, and the HLA associations seemed to be driven largely by CMV exposure. Broadly in line with IMGT annotations, most TCR beta V segments showed up in productive rearrangements about 87% or about 30% of the time in an earlier analysis of about 500 of the donors. The earlier analysis of about 600 of the donors excluded about 16 rarely observed V segments, including chromosome 9 orphons, because counts were too low. A total of fewer than 200 TCR beta chains were listed by the study as associated with cytomegalovirus. Compared with equally common non-associated chains, HLA-associated TCR beta chains in a later analysis were more clonally expanded and had lower generation probabilities. Correlated functional status among segregating V segments might be attributable to linkage disequilibrium, but an unknown experimental factor could not be ruled out. When HLA alleles, especially DR and DQ, strongly co-occurred, TCR associations were difficult to assign to individual alleles. While some public TCRs were present in many individuals, most TCR sequences turned up only very rarely across donors. Because HLA typing was unavailable for some donors at each locus, only the typed subset was used in association tests. In a later genetic analysis, a missense DCLRE1C variant was associated with V-gene and J-gene trimming of TCR beta chains, and the association was replicated in an independent cohort. Specific HLA alleles were associated with 16,951 TCR beta sequences at a false discovery rate of 0.05 in a later analysis. In a later genetic analysis, fewer N-insertions in productive TCRs were reported among donors in an Asian-associated ancestry cluster than the roughly 640-donor mean. A further reported finding was that TCR beta sequences accurately predicted the HLA-A and HLA-B alleles for most subjects in the first cohort. A few of the identified cytomegalovirus-associated TCR beta chains were confirmed in vitro to be specific for cytomegalovirus antigens. Roughly uniform sequencing depth across donors was assumed in presence/absence analyses, although this assumption may not hold.

In total, 600 or so healthy bone marrow donors made up the cohort. At the time of sampling, every cohort member was nominally healthy, though immune exposures that went unrecorded were likely present. The donor was CMV seropositive and belonged to the group of about 290 seropositive cohort members. A peripheral blood sample was provided by each donor, and peripheral blood mononuclear cells were used for TCR beta sequencing. The Qiagen DNeasy Blood Extraction Kit was used to extract genomic DNA from the blood cell samples. In regard to this clone: Its binding antigen is unknown. Nothing much larger sits one base from this clone, and base qualities are not available.

V lost 3 bases and J lost 5 bases, and the count of bases not matched to a germline gene is 9. From the germline V gene (reference sequence), CDR1 is LNHDA and CDR2 is SQIVND. Including the terminal cysteine and phenylalanine, the CDR3 comprises 16 residues. Left in the record is the CDR3 DNA by itself, 48 bases read in frame from the first base. Library creation used the immunoSEQ multiplex PCR assay. A mixture of 60 forward primers for TCR Vbeta segments and 13 reverse primers for TCR Jbeta segments was used in the multiplex PCR. The CDR3 region of rearranged TCR beta genes was amplified from genomic DNA by a multiplex PCR assay. On the Illumina HiSeq System, the amplified TCR beta libraries were sequenced as 87-base-pair reads. In the paper's pipeline: A later analysis counted 75 million to 100 million unique TCR beta chains across the 650 to 800 repertoires, and some 12 million of these chains were shared by at least two donors. Raw reads were error-corrected and collapsed into unique sequences with a nearest-neighbor algorithm that merged closely related sequences to remove PCR and sequencing errors. Alignment of CDR3 sequences to IMGT reference sequences was used to assign V, D and J gene segments. Each retained sequence needed at least a six-nucleotide match to both a V gene segment and a J gene segment. Rearrangements were called productive when the CDR3 lacked stop codons and stayed in frame with V and J; all others were non-productive. CDR3 was defined by IMGT convention, running from the second conserved V-encoded cysteine to the conserved J-encoded phenylalanine. The earlier analysis of about 500 of the donors excluded sequences that lacked an unambiguous match to a single V gene segment. In an earlier analysis of 587 of the donors, V segments were called functional above 56.7% productive rearrangements and were called segregating when the between-donor standard deviation exceeded 5%. A statistical classification framework was developed to diagnose cytomegalovirus status using the catalog of TCR beta chain sequences. V and J gene assignment, in a later analysis, came from comparing TCR nucleotide sequences with IMGT/GENE-DB human TR gene sequences. In a later analysis, CDR3 sequences and most-parsimonious VDJ recombination scenarios were assigned using the TCRdist pipeline. In a later analysis, each TCR beta chain was defined by its CDR3 amino acid sequence together with its V-gene family, and reads lacking a unique V-gene family were excluded. As a way to deal with suspected cross-contamination and a sequencing artifact, a later analysis dropped 500 to 700 nucleotide sequences that were highly shared and had low generation probability. For each public chain, a later analysis derived a clonal expansion index from normalized ranks of inferred template counts within each repertoire. Generation probabilities in a later analysis came from a VDJ recombination model fitted to out-of-frame rearrangements, and those results were checked against IGoR. In a later analysis, TCR-TCR, TCR-HLA and TCR-CMV co-occurrence was scored with hypergeometric tests, and a repertoire-size bias correction was applied to TCR pairs. To estimate false discovery rates, a later analysis permuted the HLA or CMV assignments 20 times. In a later analysis, co-occurring TCRs were grouped with DBSCAN, and TCRdist sequence similarity was added when clustering was performed within HLA-allele-positive subsets. For co-occurrence clustering, repertoires with fewer than 30,000 or more than 120,000 public chains were excluded, along with four or five repertoires with anomalous nucleotide sharing. The table was pulled from immuneACCESS by TCRdb, which kept in-frame rearrangements only. Such tables lose some clones; where checked, under half of the loss comes from unresolved V genes, and the rest has no known cause. V and J calls and clone size are those listed in that table; D and trimming were worked out from the DNA. The sample table records some 150,000 clones; 80% to 90% of these occur just once. Together, the top ten hold approximately 4.4% of the sample.

The rearrangement combines TRBV19 with TRBJ1-5; 8 nucleotides in the junction match TRBD1. The clonotype originates from a woman aged 18-29 years in good health and CMV-seropositive. Sequencing was done on a sample of PBMCs. The bases are TGTGCCAGTAGTATTTCACCTGGACAGGGAGATCAGCCCCAGCATTTT. It is translated as CASSISPGQGDQPQHF.